This T cell receptor beta chain was captured in a study of T-cell reconstitution after alpha-beta-depleted transplantation in children. Unique molecular identifiers were built into the TCRbeta library. TCRdb itself ran the PCR reads through MiXCR, one entry per CDR3 protein. The sample yields under 350,000 distinct CDR3 sequences, 9.9% seen once. This CDR3 comprises 14 residues. Trimming removed 7 bases from V and 0 bases from J, with 9 bases in between. This clonotype was counted between two and nine times. The TCR comes from a human donor who donated a stem cell graft to a child with SCID. Sample: PBMCs from the stem cell graft donor, taken from the stem cell graft. The J gene is TRBJ1-4, the V gene TRBV12-3 or TRBV12-4; D ambiguous. The CDR3 sequence: CASNAPATNEKLFF. CDR3 nucleotides: TGTGCCAGCAACGCCCCAGCAACTAATGAAAAACTGTTTTTT.